This T cell receptor (beta chain) was sequenced in a study of blood T cell repertoires in COVID-19. V lost 3 bases, J lost 2 bases, and 6 bases stayed unmatched. The CDR3 has 16 amino acids. The germline CDR1 and CDR2 sequences are MNHEY and SMNVEV (reference sequence). TCRdb keeps only in-frame clones here, not all; method: immunoSEQ multiplex PCR. The sample has roughly 360,000 clones, around 89% seen once. This sequence originates from a woman under 40 with acute COVID-19. Material: PBMCs or T cells enriched from blood (not recorded which). The chain links TRBV27 to TRBJ2-2; TRBD2 matches at 7 bases. The CDR3, as DNA: TGTGCCAGCAGTTTCCCTAGCGGCCATAACACCGGGGAGCTGTTTTTT. Protein sequence: CASSFPSGHNTGELFF.